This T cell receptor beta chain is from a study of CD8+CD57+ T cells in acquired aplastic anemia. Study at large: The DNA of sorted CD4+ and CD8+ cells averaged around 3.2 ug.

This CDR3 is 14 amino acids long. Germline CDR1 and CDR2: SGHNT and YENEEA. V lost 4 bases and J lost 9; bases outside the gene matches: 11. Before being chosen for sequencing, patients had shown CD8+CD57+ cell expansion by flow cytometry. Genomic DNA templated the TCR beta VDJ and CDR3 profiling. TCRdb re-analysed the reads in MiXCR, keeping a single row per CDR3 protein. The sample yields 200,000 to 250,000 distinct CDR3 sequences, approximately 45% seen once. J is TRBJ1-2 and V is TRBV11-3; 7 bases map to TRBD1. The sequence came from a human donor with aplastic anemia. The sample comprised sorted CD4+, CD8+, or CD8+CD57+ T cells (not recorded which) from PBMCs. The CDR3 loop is CASSYKGAGTSYTF. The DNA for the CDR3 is TGTGCCAGCAGCTACAAGGGGGCCGGGACTAGCTACACCTTC.